Given below is one TCR beta chain in context. Its target is unknown. Germline assignment: CDR1 MDHEN and CDR2 SYDVKM. The junction had 12 bases not matched to a gene; V was cut back by 3 bases and J by 6 bases. The CDR3 length is 17 residues. This specimen comes from a study of cytomegalovirus exposure and HLA in healthy donors. Background on the study: Per a later analysis, the 666 first-cohort and more than 100 validation repertoires shared one platform. Study observations and caveats: In vitro testing confirmed a few CMV-associated chains as specific for CMV antigens. A list of approximately 150 TCR beta chains associated with cytomegalovirus was given. According to a later analysis, TCR clusters from the first cohort tended to co-occur in the 100 to 150 validation repertoires.

Clones were sequenced by immunoSEQ multiplex PCR, and TCRdb holds only the in-frame ones, with some missing. This sample has 120,000 to 150,000 clones, with 80% to 90% found just once. Specimen: PBMCs. The chain carries TRBV28 and TRBJ1-4; TRBD1 matches at 8 bases. The sequence derives from a young woman in good health and CMV-seropositive. DNA of the CDR3: TGTGCCAGCAGTTTGGGGACGACAGGGGCGCGGGATGAAAAACTGTTTTTT. It yields the protein CASSLGTTGARDEKLFF.